The TCR beta chain under discussion was sequenced for a study of breast tumors, draining lymph nodes, adjacent tissues. Study-wide results and limits: Tumor repertoires ranked between lymph nodes and nontumor tissue in diversity, with V and J gene preferences.

Looked up from germline, CDR1 is DFQATT and CDR2 is SNEGSKA (reference sequence). Between the trimmed V and J ends, which lost 3 bases and 5 bases, there was a span of 11 bases. This CDR3 contains 14 residues. This clonotype appeared many times. What it binds is not known. A single record per CDR3 protein comes from TCRdb applying MiXCR to the multiplex PCR reads. The sample carries about 80,000 distinct CDR3 sequences, under 25% recorded once. Breast cancer patients provided tissue from their axillary draining lymph nodes. The J gene is TRBJ1-6, the V gene TRBV20-1; D not certain. The sequenced sample was axillary lymph node tissue. This clonotype was obtained from a female donor with breast cancer. Some clones in this sample may be carry-over from other donors' samples. CDR3 coding DNA: TGCAGTGCTAGGGCAAGAGAGAATAATTCACCCCTCCACTTT. Translated, it gives CSARARENNSPLHF.